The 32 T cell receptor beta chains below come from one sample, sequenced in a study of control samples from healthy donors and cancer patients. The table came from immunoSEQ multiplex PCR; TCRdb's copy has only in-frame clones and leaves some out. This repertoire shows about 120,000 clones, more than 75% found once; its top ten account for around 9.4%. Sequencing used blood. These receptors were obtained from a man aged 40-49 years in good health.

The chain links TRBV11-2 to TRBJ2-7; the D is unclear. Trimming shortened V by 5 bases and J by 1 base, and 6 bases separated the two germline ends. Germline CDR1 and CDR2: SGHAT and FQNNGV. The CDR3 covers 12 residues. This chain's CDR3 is CASSNPSYEQYF. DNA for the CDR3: TGTGCCAGCAGCAATCCATCCTACGAGCAGTACTTC.

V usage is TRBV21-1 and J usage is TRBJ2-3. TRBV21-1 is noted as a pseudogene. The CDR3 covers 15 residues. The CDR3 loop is CASSKGREFSDTQYF. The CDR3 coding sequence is TGTGCCAGCAGCAAAGGGCGCGAGTTTTCAGATACGCAGTATTTT.

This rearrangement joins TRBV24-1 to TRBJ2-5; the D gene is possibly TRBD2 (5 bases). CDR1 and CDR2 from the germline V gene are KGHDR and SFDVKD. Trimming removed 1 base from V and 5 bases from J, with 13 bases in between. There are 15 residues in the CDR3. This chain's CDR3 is CATSDFGPGWETQYF. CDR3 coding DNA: TGTGCCACCAGTGATTTCGGCCCGGGGTGGGAGACCCAGTACTTC.

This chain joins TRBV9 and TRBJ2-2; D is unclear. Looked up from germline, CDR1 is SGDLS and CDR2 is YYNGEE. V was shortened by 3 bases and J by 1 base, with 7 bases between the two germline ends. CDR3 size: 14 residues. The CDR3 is CASSASENTGELFF. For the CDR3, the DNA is TGTGCCAGCAGCGCCAGCGAGAACACCGGGGAGCTGTTTTTT.

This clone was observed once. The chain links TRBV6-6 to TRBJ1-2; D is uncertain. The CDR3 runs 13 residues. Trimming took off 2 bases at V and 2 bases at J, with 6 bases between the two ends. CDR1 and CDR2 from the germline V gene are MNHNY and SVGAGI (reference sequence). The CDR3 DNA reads TGTGCCAGCAGTTACGACGGCAACTATGGCTACACCTTC. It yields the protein CASSYDGNYGYTF.

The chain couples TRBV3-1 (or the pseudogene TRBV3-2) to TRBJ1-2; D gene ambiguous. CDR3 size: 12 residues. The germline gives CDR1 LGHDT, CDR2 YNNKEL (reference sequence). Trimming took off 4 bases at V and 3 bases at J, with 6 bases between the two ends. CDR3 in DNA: TGTGCCAGCAGCCTTCGCTACTATGGCTACACCTTC. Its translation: CASSLRYYGYTF.

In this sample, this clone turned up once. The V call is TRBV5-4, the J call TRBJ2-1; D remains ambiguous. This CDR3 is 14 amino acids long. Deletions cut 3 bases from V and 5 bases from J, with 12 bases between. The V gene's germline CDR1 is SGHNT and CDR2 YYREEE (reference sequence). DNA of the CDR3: TGTGCCAGCAGCTCCTTGCCGGAAAACAATGAGCAGTTCTTC. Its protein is CASSSLPENNEQFF.

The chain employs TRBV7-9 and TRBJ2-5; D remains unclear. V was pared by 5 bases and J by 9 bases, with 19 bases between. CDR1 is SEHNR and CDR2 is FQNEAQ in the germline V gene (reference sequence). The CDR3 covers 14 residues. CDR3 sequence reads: CASSPPVGPTAQYF. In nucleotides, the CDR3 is TGTGCCAGCAGCCCACCCGTAGGTCCGACTGCCCAGTACTTC.

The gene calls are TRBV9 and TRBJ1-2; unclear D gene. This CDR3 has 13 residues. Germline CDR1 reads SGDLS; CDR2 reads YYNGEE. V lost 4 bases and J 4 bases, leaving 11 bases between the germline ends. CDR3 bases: TGTGCCAGCAGCCTGACTTCCGGCTATGGCTACACCTTC. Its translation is CASSLTSGYGYTF.

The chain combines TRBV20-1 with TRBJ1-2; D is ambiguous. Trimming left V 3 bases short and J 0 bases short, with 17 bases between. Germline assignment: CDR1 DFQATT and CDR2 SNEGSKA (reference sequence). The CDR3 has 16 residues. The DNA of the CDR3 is TGCAGTGCTAGTAAAAACAGCGAAGGGCCTAACTATGGCTACACCTTC. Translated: CSASKNSEGPNYGYTF.

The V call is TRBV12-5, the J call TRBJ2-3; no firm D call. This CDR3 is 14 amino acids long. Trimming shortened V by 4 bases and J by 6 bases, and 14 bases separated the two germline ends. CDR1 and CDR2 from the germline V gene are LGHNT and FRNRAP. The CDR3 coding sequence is TGTGCTAGTGGTTCAGAACACGCCTGGGATACGCAGTATTTT. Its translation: CASGSEHAWDTQYF.

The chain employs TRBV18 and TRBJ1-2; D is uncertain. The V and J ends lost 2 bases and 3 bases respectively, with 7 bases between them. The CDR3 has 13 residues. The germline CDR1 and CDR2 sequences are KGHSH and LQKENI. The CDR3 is CASSPIEDYGYTF. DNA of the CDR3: TGTGCCAGCTCACCAATTGAAGACTATGGCTACACCTTC.

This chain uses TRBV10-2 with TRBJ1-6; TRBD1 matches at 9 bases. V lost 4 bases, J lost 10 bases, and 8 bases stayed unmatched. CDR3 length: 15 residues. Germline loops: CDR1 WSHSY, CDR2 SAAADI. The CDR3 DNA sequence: TGCGCCAGCAGTGTACTGGACAGGGGAGGATCACCCCTCCACTTT. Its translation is CASSVLDRGGSPLHF.

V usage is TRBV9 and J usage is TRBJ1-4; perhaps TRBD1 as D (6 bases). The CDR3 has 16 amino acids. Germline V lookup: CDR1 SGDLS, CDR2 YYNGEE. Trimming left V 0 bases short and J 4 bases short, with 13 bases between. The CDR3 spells CASSVGQGRFNEKLFF. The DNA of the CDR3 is TGTGCCAGCAGCGTAGGGCAGGGGCGGTTTAATGAAAAACTGTTTTTT. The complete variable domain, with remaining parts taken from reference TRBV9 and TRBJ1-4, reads DSGVTQTPKHLITATGQRVTLRCSPRSGDLSVYWYQQSLDQGLQFLIQYYNGEERAKGNILERFSAQQFPDLHSELNLSSLELGDSALYFCASSVGQGRFNEKLFFGSGTQLSVL.

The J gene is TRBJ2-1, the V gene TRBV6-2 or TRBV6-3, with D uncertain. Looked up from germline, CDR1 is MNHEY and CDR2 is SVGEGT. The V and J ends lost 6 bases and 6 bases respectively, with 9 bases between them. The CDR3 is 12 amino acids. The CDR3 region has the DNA TGTGCCAGCAGCCGACCCCGCAATGAGCAGTTCTTC. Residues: CASSRPRNEQFF.

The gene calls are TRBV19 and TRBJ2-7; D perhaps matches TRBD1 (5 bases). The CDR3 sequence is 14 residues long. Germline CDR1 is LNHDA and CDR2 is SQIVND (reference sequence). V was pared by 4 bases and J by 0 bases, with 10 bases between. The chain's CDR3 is CASSSGGASYEQYF. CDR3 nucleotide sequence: TGTGCCAGTAGTAGTGGTGGGGCCTCCTACGAGCAGTACTTC.

In nucleotides, the CDR3 is TGTGCCAGCAGCCCCGTGGGGGAGCCCCAGCATTTT. Protein product: CASSPVGEPQHF. The genes are TRBV5-5 and TRBJ1-5, with D possibly TRBD1 on 5 matching bases. The CDR3 runs to 12 residues. Trimming took 4 bases from V and 8 from J, leaving 10 bases between them. Germline V gene sequence: CDR1 SGHKS, CDR2 YYEKEE (reference sequence). The full variable domain, in which reference TRBV5-5 and TRBJ1-5 provide the parts outside the CDR3, is DAGVTQSPTHLIKTRGQQVTLRCSPISGHKSVSWYQQVLGQGPQFIFQYYEKEERGRGNFPDRFSARQFPNYSSELNVNALLLGDSALYLCASSPVGEPQHFGDGTRLSIL.

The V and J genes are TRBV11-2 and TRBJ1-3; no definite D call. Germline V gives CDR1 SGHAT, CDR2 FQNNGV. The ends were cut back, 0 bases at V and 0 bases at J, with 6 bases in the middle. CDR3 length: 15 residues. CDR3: CASSLDGFSGNTIYF. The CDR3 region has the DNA TGTGCCAGCAGCTTAGACGGGTTCTCTGGAAACACCATATATTTT.

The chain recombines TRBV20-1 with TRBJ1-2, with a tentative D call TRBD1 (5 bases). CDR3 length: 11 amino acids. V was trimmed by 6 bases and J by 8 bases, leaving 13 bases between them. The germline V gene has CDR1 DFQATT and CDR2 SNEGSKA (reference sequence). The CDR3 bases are TGCAGTGCCGATGGACCAGGGGGCTACACCTTC. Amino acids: CSADGPGGYTF.

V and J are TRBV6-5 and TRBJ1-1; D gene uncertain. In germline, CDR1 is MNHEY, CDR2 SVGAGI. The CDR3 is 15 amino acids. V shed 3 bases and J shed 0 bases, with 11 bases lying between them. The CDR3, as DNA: TGTGCCAGCAGTTATCTCTCCGGAGTGAACACTGAAGCTTTCTTT. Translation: CASSYLSGVNTEAFF.

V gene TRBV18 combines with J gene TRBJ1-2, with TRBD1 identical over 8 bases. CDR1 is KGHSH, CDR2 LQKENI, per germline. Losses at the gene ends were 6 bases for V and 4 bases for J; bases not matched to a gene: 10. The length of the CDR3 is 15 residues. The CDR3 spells CASSPTDTGGYGYTF. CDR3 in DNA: TGTGCCAGCTCCCCCACAGATACAGGGGGCTATGGCTACACCTTC.

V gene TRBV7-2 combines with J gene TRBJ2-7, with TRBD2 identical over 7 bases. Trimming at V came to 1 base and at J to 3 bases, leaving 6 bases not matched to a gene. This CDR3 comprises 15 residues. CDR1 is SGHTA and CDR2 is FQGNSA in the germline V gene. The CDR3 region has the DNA TGTGCCAGCAGCTTAGGATCCTCGGGAGGCTACGAGCAGTACTTC. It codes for CASSLGSSGGYEQYF.

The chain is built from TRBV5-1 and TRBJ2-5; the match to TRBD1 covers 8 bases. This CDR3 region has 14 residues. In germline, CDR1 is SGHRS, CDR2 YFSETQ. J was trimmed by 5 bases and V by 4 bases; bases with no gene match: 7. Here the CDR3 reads CASSMPDRAETQYF. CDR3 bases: TGCGCCAGCAGCATGCCGGACAGGGCGGAGACCCAGTACTTC.

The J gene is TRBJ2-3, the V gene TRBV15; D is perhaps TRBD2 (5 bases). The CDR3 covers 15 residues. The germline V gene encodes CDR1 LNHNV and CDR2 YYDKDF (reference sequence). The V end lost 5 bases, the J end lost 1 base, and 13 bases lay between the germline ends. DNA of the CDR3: TGTGCCACCAGCTCTCGACTACCGGGCACAGATACGCAGTATTTT. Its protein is CATSSRLPGTDTQYF.

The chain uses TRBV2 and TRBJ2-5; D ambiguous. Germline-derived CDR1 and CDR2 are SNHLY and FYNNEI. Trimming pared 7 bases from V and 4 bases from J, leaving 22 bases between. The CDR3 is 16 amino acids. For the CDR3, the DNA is TGTGCCAGCAAGGAACTCCCTGGCCTAGATGGAGAGACCCAGTACTTC. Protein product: CASKELPGLDGETQYF.

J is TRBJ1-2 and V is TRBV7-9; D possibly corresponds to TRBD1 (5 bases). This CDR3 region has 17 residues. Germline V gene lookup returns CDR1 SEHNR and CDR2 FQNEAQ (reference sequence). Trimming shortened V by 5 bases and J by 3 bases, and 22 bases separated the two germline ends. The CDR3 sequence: CASSVGGAGGRYYGYTF. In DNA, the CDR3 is TGTGCCAGCAGCGTTGGGGGTGCCGGGGGACGGTACTATGGCTACACCTTC.

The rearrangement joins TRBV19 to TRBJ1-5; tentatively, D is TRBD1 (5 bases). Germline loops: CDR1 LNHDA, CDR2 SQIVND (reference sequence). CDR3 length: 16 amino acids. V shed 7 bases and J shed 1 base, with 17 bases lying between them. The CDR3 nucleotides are TGTGCCAGTACCACTGGGGCTACGGTAAGCAATCAGCCCCAGCATTTT. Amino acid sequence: CASTTGATVSNQPQHF.

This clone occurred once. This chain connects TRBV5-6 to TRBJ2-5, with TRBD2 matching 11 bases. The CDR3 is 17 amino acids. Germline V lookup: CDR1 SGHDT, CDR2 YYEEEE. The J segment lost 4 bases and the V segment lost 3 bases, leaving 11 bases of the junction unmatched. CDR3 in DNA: TGTGCCAGCAGCTACCGACTAGCGGGGCCCCTGTTAGAGACCCAGTACTTC. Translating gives CASSYRLAGPLLETQYF. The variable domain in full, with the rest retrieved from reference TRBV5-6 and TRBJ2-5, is DAGVTQSPTHLIKTRGQQVTLRCSPKSGHDTVSWYQQALGQGPQFIFQYYEEEERQRGNFPDRFSGHQFPNYSSELNVNALLLGDSALYLCASSYRLAGPLLETQYFGPGTRLLVL.

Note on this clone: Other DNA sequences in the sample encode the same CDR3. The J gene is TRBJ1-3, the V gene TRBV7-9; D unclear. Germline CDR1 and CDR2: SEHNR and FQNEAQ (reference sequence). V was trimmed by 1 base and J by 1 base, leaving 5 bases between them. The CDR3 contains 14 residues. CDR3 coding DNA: TGTGCCAGCAGCTTAGGACGGTCTGGAAACACCATATATTTT. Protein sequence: CASSLGRSGNTIYF.

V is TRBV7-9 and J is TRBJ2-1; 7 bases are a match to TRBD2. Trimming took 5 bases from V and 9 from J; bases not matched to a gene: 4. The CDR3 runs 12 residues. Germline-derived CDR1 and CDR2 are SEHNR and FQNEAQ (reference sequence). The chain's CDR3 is CASSPWGGEQFF. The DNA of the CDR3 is TGTGCCAGCAGCCCCTGGGGGGGTGAGCAGTTCTTC.

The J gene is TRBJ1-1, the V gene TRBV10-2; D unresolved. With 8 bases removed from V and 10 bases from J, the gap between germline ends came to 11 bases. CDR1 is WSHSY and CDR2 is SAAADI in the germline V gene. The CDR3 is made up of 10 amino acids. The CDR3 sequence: CASDGSGAFF. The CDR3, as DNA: TGCGCCAGCGACGGGAGTGGAGCTTTCTTT.

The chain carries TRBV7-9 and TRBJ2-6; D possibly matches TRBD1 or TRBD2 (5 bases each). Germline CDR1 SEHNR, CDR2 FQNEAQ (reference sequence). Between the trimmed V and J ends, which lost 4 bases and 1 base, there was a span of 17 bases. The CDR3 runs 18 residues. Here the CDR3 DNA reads TGTGCCAGCAGCTCTGGGGCCGAGGGTGCTTCTGGGGCCAACGTCCTGACTTTC. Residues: CASSSGAEGASGANVLTF.